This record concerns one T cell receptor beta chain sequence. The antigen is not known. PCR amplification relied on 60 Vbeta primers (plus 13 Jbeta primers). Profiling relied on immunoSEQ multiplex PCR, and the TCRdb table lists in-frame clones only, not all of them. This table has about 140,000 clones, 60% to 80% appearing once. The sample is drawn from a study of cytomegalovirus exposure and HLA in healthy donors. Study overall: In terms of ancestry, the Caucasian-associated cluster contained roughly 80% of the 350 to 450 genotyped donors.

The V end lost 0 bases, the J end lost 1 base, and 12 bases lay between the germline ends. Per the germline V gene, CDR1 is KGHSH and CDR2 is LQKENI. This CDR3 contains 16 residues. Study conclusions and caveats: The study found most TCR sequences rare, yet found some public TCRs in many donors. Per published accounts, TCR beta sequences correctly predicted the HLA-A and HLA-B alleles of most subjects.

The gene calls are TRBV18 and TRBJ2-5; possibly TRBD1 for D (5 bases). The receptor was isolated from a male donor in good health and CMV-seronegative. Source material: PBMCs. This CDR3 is CASSPPAGLTQETQYF. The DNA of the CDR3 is TGTGCCAGCTCACCACCGGCAGGGTTGACCCAAGAGACCCAGTACTTC.